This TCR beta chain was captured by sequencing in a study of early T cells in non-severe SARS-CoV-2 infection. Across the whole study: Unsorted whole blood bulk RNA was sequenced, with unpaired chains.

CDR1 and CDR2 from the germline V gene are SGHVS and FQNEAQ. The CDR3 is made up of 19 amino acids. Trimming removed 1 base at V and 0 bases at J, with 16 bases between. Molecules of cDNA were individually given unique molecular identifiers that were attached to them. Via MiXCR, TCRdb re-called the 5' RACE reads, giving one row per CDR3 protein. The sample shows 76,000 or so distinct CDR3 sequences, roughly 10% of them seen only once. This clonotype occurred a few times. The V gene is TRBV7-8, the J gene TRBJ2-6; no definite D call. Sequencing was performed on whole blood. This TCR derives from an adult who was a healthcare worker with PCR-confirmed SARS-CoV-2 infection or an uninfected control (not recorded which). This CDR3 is CASSLGSNSLGSGANVLTF. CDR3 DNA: TGTGCCAGCAGCTTAGGCTCCAACAGTCTGGGCTCTGGGGCCAACGTCCTGACTTTC.